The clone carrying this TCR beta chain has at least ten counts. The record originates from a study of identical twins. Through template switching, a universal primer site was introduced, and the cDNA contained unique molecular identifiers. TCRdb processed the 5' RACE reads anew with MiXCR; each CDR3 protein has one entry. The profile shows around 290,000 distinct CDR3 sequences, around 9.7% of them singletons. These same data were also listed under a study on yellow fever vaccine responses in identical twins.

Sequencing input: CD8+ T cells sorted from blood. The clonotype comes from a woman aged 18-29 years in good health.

CDR3 coding DNA: TGTGCCAGCAGTGACTCGGGGACGATGAAGCAGTTCTTC. The encoded protein is CASSDSGTMKQFF. The V and J genes are TRBV6-4 and TRBJ2-1; either TRBD1 or TRBD2 may fit D (5 bases each). Deletions cut 0 bases from V and 11 bases from J, with 11 bases between. Germline assignment: CDR1 MRHNA and CDR2 SNTAGT. The CDR3 is made up of 13 amino acids.